One sample yielded the 21 T cell receptor beta chains listed below, sequenced in a study of Graves' ophthalmopathy and Graves' hyperthyroidism. The study amplified TCR beta CDR3 regions using RNA transcripts. Scientists carried out first-round RT-PCR using HTBI primers and then a second-round multiplex PCR. MiXCR was run by TCRdb on the multiplex PCR reads, yielding one entry per CDR3 protein. The table has over a million distinct CDR3 sequences, roughly 35% seen once; the top ten hold 11%. Sequenced sample: peripheral blood or thyroid tissue (not recorded which). These TCRs come from an adult man with Graves' hyperthyroidism.

This clonotype was seen just once. A much larger clone sits a single nucleotide away, making a read error possible. The J gene is TRBJ2-5, the V gene TRBV10-2; 7 bases fit TRBD1. Germline V lookup: CDR1 WSHSY, CDR2 SAAADI. This CDR3 comprises 13 residues. The CDR3 sequence is CASSDSGGKTQYF. For the CDR3, the DNA is TGTGCCAGCAGTGACTCAGGGGGAAAGACCCAGTACTTC.

The J gene is TRBJ1-2, the V gene TRBV10-3; D might be TRBD1 (5 bases). V shed 3 bases and J shed 4 bases, with 12 bases lying between them. CDR1 and CDR2 (germline): ENHRY, SYGVKD. The CDR3 is made up of 14 amino acids. The DNA of the CDR3 is TGTGCCATCAGTGATGAAGACAGCTCCTATGGCTACACCTTC. Its protein product is CAISDEDSSYGYTF.

Ten or more counts support this clonotype. V usage is TRBV7-9 and J usage is TRBJ1-5; 8 bases match TRBD1. CDR3 length: 17 residues. J lost 0 bases, V lost 6 bases, and 10 bases had no gene match. Germline V CDR1 and CDR2: SEHNR, FQNEAQ (reference sequence). The DNA for the CDR3 is TGTGCCAGCAGTCCCGGACAGGGCGCATATAGCAATCAGCCCCAGCATTTT. Translated, it gives CASSPGQGAYSNQPQHF. Looking up the rest from reference TRBV7-9 and TRBJ1-5 gives the full variable domain: DTGVSQNPRHKITKRGQNVTFRCDPISEHNRLYWYRQTLGQGPEFLTYFQNEAQLEKSRLLSDRFSAERPKGSFSTLEIQRTEQGDSAMYLCASSPGQGAYSNQPQHFGDGTRLSIL.

The chain employs TRBV5-1 and TRBJ2-5; the D gene could be TRBD1 or TRBD2 (5 bases each). The CDR3 contains 16 residues. Trimming removed 3 bases from V and 2 bases from J, with 17 bases in between. Germline CDR1 is SGHRS and CDR2 is YFSETQ. DNA for the CDR3: TGCGCCAGCAGCTACACACCGGGACGAGGACAAGAGACCCAGTACTTC. This encodes CASSYTPGRGQETQYF.

This clonotype occurred once. The gene calls are TRBV15 and TRBJ2-7; 8 nucleotides match TRBD1. The CDR3 contains 13 residues. The trim removed 8 bases at V and 5 bases at J, leaving 8 bases unmatched. Per the germline V gene, CDR1 is LNHNV and CDR2 is YYDKDF (reference sequence). This CDR3 is CATEGQGDHEQYF. In DNA, the CDR3 is TGTGCCACCGAAGGACAGGGTGACCACGAGCAGTACTTC.

For this clonotype: The junction departs from the called germline gene at one end, perhaps through a read error. The chain has TRBV25-1 and TRBJ2-7, with D possibly matching TRBD1 (7 bases). Germline CDR1 reads MGHDK; CDR2 reads SYGVNS. The CDR3 sequence is 14 residues long. The CDR3 loop is CTSREQGGAGEQYF. DNA for the CDR3: TGTACCAGCAGAGAGCAAGGGGGCGCGGGGGAGCAGTACTTC.

Points on this clonotype: A single base separates this from a much larger clone, so it may be a read error. The V call is TRBV7-8, the J call TRBJ1-1; 8 nucleotides match TRBD1. The CDR3 sequence is 12 residues long. The V segment lost 11 bases and the J segment 3 bases; nucleotides outside the gene matches: 5. From germline, CDR1 is SGHVS and CDR2 FQNEAQ. The CDR3 DNA is TGTGCCTGGGGACAGGAGGACACTGAAGCTTTCTTT. It translates to CAWGQEDTEAFF.

This clonotype turned up a few times. A read error may be the cause here, since a much bigger clone is one base away. The V gene is TRBV11-1, the J gene TRBJ1-3; 8 bases match TRBD1. This CDR3 spans 14 amino acids. Germline CDR1 reads SGHAT; CDR2 reads FQDESV (reference sequence). V lost 7 bases, J lost 4 bases, and 6 bases stayed unmatched. The CDR3 DNA reads TGTGCCAGCAACTTCCGGACAGGGGGAAACACCATATATTTT. This encodes CASNFRTGGNTIYF.

The V and J genes are TRBV29-1 and TRBJ2-5; D unclear. The CDR3 extends over 12 amino acids. Per germline, CDR1 SQVTM and CDR2 ANQGSEA. With 4 bases removed from V and 1 base from J, the gap between germline ends came to 7 bases. The chain's CDR3 is CSVGRVQETQYF. In nucleotides, the CDR3 is TGCAGCGTTGGAAGGGTCCAAGAGACCCAGTACTTC.

This chain joins TRBV10-3 and TRBJ2-7; D is possibly TRBD1 (5 bases). The DNA end is more similar to TRBJ2-5, so the J call may be wrong. The CDR3 spans 15 residues. Germline V CDR1 and CDR2: ENHRY, SYGVKD. CDR3 sequence (DNA): TGTGCCATCAGTGAGTCAGGGGAATTTGAGGAGACCCAGTACTTC. Amino acid sequence: CAISESGEFEETQYF.

This clonotype was recorded once. Here the CDR3 reads CSAGGQGELFF. DNA of the CDR3: TGCAGCGCCGGGGGGCAGGGGGAGCTGTTTTTT. The chain is built from TRBV29-1 and TRBJ2-2; D is perhaps TRBD2 (7 bases). CDR3 length equals 11 residues. The germline V gene has CDR1 SQVTM and CDR2 ANQGSEA. V dropped 7 bases and J dropped 8 bases, with 11 bases sitting between them.

The rearrangement joins TRBV7-9 to TRBJ2-7; D uncertain. This CDR3 has 14 amino acids. Germline-derived CDR1 and CDR2 are SEHNR and FQNEAQ (reference sequence). V gave up 1 base and J gave up 2 bases, with 9 bases separating them. The CDR3: CASSLEGVAYEQYF. The CDR3, as DNA: TGTGCCAGCAGCTTAGAGGGCGTGGCCTACGAGCAGTACTTC.

This clonotype was observed many times. Just one base apart from a much larger clone, this may be a read error. The chain recombines TRBV5-6 with TRBJ1-2, with TRBD1 matching 7 bases. This CDR3 spans 12 amino acids. With 2 bases clipped from V and 6 bases from J, the junction kept 1 base outside the gene matches. Germline CDR1 reads SGHDT; CDR2 reads YYEEEE. This CDR3 reads CASSFTGDGYTF. CDR3 DNA: TGTGCCAGCAGCTTTACAGGGGATGGCTACACCTTC.

This chain connects TRBV7-8 to TRBJ1-4, with 7 bases matching TRBD1. V shed 5 bases and J 11 bases; nucleotides not matched to a gene: 8. Germline lookup yields CDR1 SGHVS and CDR2 FQNEAQ. The length of the CDR3 is 13 residues. The CDR3 loop reads CASSARTGTKLFF. CDR3 sequence (DNA): TGTGCCAGCAGCGCTAGGACAGGCACGAAACTGTTTTTT.

This clonotype was picked up many times. V is TRBV15 and J is TRBJ2-7; D possibly uses TRBD1 or TRBD2 (5 bases each). This CDR3 spans 13 amino acids. Germline-derived CDR1 and CDR2 are LNHNV and YYDKDF (reference sequence). V was cut by 8 bases and J by 4 bases, with 15 bases left in between. CDR3: CATAWGTSYEQYF. CDR3 nucleotide sequence: TGTGCCACCGCTTGGGGGACCTCTTACGAGCAGTACTTC. Full variable domain (missing parts from reference TRBV15 and TRBJ2-7): DAMVIQNPRYQVTQFGKPVTLSCSQTLNHNVMYWYQQKSSQAPKLLFHYYDKDFNNEADTPDNFQSRRPNTSFCFLDIRSPGLGDTAMYLCATAWGTSYEQYFGPGTRLTVT.

This clonotype has just a few counts. The V gene is TRBV30, the J gene TRBJ1-1; tentative D call: TRBD1 (6 bases). Trimming pared 1 base from V and 10 bases from J, leaving 13 bases between. The CDR3 is 12 residues long. Looked up from germline, CDR1 is GTSNPN and CDR2 is SVGIG (reference sequence). In DNA form, the CDR3 reads TGTGCCTGGAGTGAAGACAGGCGGGCAGCTTTCTTT. Residues: CAWSEDRRAAFF.

This clonotype has a count of ten or more. The chain employs TRBV2 and TRBJ1-1, with TRBD1 as a possible D gene (5 bases). Looked up from germline, CDR1 is SNHLY and CDR2 is FYNNEI. V was cut by 0 bases and J by 2 bases, with 19 bases left in between. This CDR3 spans 18 amino acids. DNA for the CDR3: TGTGCCAGCAGTGAAGCGCTTCGGGACGCACAACCAAACACTGAAGCTTTCTTT. As protein: CASSEALRDAQPNTEAFF.

The V call is TRBV7-8, the J call TRBJ1-6; D perhaps matches TRBD1 (5 bases). Per the germline V gene, CDR1 is SGHVS and CDR2 is FQNEAQ. The CDR3 runs to 14 residues. V shed 7 bases and J shed 13 bases, with 20 bases lying between them. CDR3 loop: CASIEGSISSPLHF. In nucleotides, the CDR3 is TGTGCCAGCATCGAGGGGAGCATCAGTTCGCCCCTCCACTTT.

The chain is built from TRBV7-9 and TRBJ1-1; possibly TRBD2 for D (6 bases). Near its end, the DNA agrees better with TRBJ2-3, so the J call may be wrong. The length of the CDR3 is 15 residues. CDR1 is SEHNR and CDR2 is FQNEAQ in the germline V gene (reference sequence). For the CDR3, the DNA is TGTGCCAGCAGCGCTATGGGGGGAGGCACAGATACGCAGTATTTT. It yields the protein CASSAMGGGTDTQYF.

The V call is TRBV7-6, the J call TRBJ2-5; 11 bases are a match to TRBD1. Germline-derived CDR1 and CDR2 are SGHVS and FNYEAQ. With V trimmed by 3 bases and J by 5 bases, 14 bases remained unmatched. The length of the CDR3 is 18 residues. CDR3 residues: CASSLGSSGTGGFETQYF. CDR3 DNA sequence: TGTGCCAGCAGCTTGGGTTCTAGCGGGACAGGGGGTTTCGAGACCCAGTACTTC.

Ten or more counts support this clonotype. A read error may account for a junction end that differs from germline. The V gene is TRBV7-9, the J gene TRBJ1-4, with 9 positions matching TRBD1. The CDR3 has 15 residues. Germline assignment: CDR1 SEHNR and CDR2 FQNEAQ (reference sequence). The CDR3 DNA follows: TGTGCCAGCAGCTCCGGGACAGGGACGAATGGAAAACTGTTTTTT. Amino acid sequence: CASSSGTGTNGKLFF.